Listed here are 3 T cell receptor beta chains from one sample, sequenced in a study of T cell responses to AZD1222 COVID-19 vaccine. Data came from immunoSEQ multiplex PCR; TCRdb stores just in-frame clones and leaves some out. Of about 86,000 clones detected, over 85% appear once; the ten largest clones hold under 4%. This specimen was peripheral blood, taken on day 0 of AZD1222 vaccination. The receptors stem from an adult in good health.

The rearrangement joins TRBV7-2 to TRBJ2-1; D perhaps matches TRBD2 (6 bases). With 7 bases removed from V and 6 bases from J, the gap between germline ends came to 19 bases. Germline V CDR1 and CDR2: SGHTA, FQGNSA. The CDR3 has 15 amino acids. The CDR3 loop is CASNMGPTGVNEQFF. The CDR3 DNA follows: TGTGCCAGCAACATGGGACCGACGGGGGTCAATGAGCAGTTCTTC. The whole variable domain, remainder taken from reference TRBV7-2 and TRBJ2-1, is GAGVSQSPSNKVTEKGKDVELRCDPISGHTALYWYRQSLGQGLEFLIYFQGNSAPDKSGLPSDRFSAERTGGSVSTLTIQRTQQEDSAVYLCASNMGPTGVNEQFFGPGTRLTVL.

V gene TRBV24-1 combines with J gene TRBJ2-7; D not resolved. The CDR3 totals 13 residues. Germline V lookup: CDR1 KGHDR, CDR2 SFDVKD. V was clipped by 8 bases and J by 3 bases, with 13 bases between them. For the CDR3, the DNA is TGTGCCACCAAACTTTCAAACTACTACGAGCAGTACTTC. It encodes CATKLSNYYEQYF.

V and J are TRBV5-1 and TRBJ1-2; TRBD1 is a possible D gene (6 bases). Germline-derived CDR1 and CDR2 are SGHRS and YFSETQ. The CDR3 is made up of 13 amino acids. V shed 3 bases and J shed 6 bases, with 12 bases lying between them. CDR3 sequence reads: CASSSAGGNGYTF. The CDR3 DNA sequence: TGCGCCAGCAGCTCGGCGGGGGGCAATGGCTACACCTTC.